This TCR beta chain was obtained from a study of cytomegalovirus exposure and HLA in healthy donors. In the study overall: Of all 400 or so donors who were genotyped, roughly 81% belonged to the Caucasian-associated ancestry cluster.

Vbeta (60) and Jbeta (13) primers were used in the PCR. TCRdb's table, derived via immunoSEQ multiplex PCR, lists solely in-frame clones and lacks some. The table lists about 170,000 clones, around four fifths of them singletons. Germline V gene lookup returns CDR1 SSHAT and CDR2 FNYEAQ (reference sequence). The CDR3 has 14 residues. V was cut by 5 bases and J by 5 bases, with 12 bases left in between. This clone was seen once. The specimen sequenced was PBMCs. The clonotype was recovered from a woman aged 25 to 45 in good health and CMV-seropositive. The rearrangement uses TRBV7-7 and TRBJ2-2; no reliable D call. The CDR3: CASSSSTATGELFF. CDR3 DNA sequence: TGTGCCAGCAGCAGTTCAACAGCAACCGGGGAGCTGTTTTTT. The whole variable domain, remainder taken from reference TRBV7-7 and TRBJ2-2, is GAGVSQSPRYKVTKRGQDVTLRCDPISSHATLYWYQQALGQGPEFLTYFNYEAQPDKSGLPSDRFSAERPEGSISTLTIQRTEQRDSAMYRCASSSSTATGELFFGEGSRLTVL.